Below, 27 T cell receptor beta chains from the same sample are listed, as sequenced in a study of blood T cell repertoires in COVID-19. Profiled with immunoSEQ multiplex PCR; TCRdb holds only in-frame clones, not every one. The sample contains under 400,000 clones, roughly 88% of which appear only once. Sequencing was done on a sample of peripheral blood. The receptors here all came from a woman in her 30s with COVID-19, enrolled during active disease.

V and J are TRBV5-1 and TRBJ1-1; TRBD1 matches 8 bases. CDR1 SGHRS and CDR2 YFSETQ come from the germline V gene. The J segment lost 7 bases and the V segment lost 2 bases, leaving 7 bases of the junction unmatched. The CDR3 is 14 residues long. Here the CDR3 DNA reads TGCGCCAGCAGCTTCCAGGGGGCGGAGGGTGAAGCTTTCTTT. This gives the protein CASSFQGAEGEAFF.

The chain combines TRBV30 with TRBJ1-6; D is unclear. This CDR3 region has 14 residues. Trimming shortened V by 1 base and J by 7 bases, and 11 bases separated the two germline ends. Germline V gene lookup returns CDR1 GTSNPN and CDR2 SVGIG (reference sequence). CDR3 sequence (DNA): TGTGCCTGGAGTGCCAGTGTTATGAATTCACCCCTCCACTTT. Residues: CAWSASVMNSPLHF.

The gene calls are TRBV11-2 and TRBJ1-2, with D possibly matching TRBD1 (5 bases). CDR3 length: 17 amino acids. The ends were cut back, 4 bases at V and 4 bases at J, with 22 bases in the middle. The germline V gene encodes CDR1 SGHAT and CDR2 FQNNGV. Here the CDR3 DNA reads TGTGCCAGCAGCTCCCCCAGGGTAGGGGACTCCGGCTATGGCTACACCTTC. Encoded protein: CASSSPRVGDSGYGYTF.

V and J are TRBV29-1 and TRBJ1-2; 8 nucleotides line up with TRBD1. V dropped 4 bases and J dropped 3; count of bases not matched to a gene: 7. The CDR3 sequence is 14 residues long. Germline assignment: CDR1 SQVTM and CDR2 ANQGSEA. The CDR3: CSVGGGQGHYGYTF. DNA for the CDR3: TGCAGCGTTGGGGGCGGACAGGGTCACTATGGCTACACCTTC.

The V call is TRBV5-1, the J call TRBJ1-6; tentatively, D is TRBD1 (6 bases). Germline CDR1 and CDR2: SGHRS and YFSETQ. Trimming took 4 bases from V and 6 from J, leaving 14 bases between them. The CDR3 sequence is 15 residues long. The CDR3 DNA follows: TGCGCCAGCAGCCAAACACGACAGGCTAATTCACCCCTCCACTTT. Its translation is CASSQTRQANSPLHF.

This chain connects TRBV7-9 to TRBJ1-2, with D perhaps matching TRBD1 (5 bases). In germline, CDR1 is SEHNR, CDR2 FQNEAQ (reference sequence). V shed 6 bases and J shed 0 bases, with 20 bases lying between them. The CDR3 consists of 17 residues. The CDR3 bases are TGTGCCAGCAGTTCAACCCGGGACTTAAGGCCTAACTATGGCTACACCTTC. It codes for CASSSTRDLRPNYGYTF.

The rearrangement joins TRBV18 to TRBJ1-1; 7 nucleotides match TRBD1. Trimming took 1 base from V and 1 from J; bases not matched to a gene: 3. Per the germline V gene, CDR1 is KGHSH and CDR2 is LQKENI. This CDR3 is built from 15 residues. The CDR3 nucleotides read TGTGCCAGCTCACCACGCCGGGACAGGAACACTGAAGCTTTCTTT. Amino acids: CASSPRRDRNTEAFF.

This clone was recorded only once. The CDR3 loop is CASSSIHRGNQPQHF. CDR3 DNA sequence: TGTGCCAGCAGCTCAATTCACAGGGGCAATCAGCCCCAGCATTTT. The chain joins TRBV7-6 to TRBJ1-5; perhaps TRBD1 as D (6 bases). The CDR3 is 15 amino acids. Germline CDR1 is SGHVS and CDR2 is FNYEAQ. Deletions cut 4 bases from V and 2 bases from J, with 12 bases between.

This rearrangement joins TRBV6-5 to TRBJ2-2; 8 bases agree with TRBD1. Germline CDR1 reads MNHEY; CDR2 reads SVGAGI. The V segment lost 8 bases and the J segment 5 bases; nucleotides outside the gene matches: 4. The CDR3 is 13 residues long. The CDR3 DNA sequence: TGTGCCAGCGCAGGGGGCTTTACCGGGGAGCTGTTTTTT. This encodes CASAGGFTGELFF.

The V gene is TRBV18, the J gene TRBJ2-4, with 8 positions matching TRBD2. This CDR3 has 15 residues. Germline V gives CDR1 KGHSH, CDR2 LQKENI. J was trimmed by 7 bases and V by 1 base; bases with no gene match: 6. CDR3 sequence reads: CASSPLRGAVNIQYF. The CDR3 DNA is TGTGCCAGCTCACCACTGCGGGGGGCGGTGAACATTCAGTACTTC.

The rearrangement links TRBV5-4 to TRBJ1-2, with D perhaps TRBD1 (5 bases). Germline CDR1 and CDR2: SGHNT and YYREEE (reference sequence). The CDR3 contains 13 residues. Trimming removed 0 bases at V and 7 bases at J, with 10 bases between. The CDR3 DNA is TGTGCCAGCAGCTTGGAAGGGGAGGGTGGCTACACCTTC. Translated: CASSLEGEGGYTF.

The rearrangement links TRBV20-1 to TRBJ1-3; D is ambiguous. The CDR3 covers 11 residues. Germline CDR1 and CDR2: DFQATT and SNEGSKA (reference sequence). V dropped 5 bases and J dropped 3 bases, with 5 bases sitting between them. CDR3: CSAEDGNTIYF. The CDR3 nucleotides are TGCAGTGCTGAGGATGGAAACACCATATATTTT.

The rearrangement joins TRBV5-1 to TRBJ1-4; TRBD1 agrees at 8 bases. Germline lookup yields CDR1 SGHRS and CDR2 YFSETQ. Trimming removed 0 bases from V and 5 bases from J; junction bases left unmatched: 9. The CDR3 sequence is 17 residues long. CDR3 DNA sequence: TGCGCCAGCAGCTTGGAATCGGGGGCAGGGGGCAATGAAAAACTGTTTTTT. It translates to CASSLESGAGGNEKLFF. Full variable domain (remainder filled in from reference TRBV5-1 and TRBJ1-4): KAGVTQTPRYLIKTRGQQVTLSCSPISGHRSVSWYQQTPGQGLQFLFEYFSETQRNKGNFPGRFSGRQFSNSRSEMNVSTLELGDSALYLCASSLESGAGGNEKLFFGSGTQLSVL.

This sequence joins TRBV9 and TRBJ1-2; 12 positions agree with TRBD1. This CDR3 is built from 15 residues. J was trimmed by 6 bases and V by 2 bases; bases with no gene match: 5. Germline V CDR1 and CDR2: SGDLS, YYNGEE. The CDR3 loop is CASSVHGTGGDGYTF. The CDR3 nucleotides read TGTGCCAGCAGCGTGCACGGGACAGGGGGCGATGGCTACACCTTC.

The CDR3 loop reads CASSWMGLAGVSSYNEQFF. CDR3 in DNA: TGCGCCAGCAGCTGGATGGGACTAGCGGGGGTCAGCTCCTACAATGAGCAGTTCTTC. The chain links TRBV5-1 to TRBJ2-1, with 14 bases that match TRBD2. The CDR3 totals 19 residues. Trimming at V came to 3 bases and at J to 0 bases, leaving 8 bases not matched to a gene. Germline V CDR1 and CDR2: SGHRS, YFSETQ.

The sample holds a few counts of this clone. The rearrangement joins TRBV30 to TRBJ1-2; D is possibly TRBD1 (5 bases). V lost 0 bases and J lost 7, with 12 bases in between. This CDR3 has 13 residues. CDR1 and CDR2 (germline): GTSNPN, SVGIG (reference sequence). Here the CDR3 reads CAWSVRWDSGYTF. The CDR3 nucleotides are TGTGCCTGGAGTGTACGGTGGGACTCTGGCTACACCTTC.

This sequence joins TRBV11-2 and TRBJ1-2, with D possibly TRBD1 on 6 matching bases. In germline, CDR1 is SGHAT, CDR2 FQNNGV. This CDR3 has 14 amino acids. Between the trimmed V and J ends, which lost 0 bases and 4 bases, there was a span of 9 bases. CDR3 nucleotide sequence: TGTGCCAGCAGCTTAGAACGACAGGCCTATGGCTACACCTTC. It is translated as CASSLERQAYGYTF.

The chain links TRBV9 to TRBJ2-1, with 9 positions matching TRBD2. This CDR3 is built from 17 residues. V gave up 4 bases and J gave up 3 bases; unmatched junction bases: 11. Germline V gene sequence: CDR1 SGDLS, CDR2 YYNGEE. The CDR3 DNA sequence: TGTGCCAGCAGCCCACAATTAGCGGGAGTTTACTACAATGAGCAGTTCTTC. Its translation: CASSPQLAGVYYNEQFF.

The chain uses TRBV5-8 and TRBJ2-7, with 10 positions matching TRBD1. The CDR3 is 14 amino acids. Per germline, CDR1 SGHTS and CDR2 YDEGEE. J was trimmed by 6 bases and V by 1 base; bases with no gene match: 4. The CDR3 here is CASSLLGTGVEQYF. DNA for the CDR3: TGTGCCAGCAGCTTGTTGGGGACAGGGGTCGAGCAGTACTTC.

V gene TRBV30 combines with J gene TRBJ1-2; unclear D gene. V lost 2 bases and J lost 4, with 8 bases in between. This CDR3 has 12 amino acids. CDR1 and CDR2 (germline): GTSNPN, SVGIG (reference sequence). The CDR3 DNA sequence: TGTGCCTGGAGTCGGGTGGGCTATGGCTACACCTTC. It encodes CAWSRVGYGYTF.

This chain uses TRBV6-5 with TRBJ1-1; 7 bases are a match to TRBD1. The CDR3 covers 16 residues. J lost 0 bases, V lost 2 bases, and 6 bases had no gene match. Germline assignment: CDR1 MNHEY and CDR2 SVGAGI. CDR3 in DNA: TGTGCCAGCAGTTACAGGGGACAGTCGTTGAACACTGAAGCTTTCTTT. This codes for CASSYRGQSLNTEAFF.

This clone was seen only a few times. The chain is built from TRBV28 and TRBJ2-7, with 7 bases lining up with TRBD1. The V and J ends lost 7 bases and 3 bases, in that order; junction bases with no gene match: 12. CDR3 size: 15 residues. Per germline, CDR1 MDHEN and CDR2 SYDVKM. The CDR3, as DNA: TGTGCCAGCAAGAGCCCAGGGGGACAGCTCTACGAGCAGTACTTC. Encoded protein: CASKSPGGQLYEQYF.

This CDR3 is CASSPTSGLAGPTGNEQFF. CDR3 nucleotides: TGTGCCAGCAGCCCCACTTCGGGACTAGCGGGCCCTACCGGGAATGAGCAGTTCTTC. This chain links TRBV7-2 with TRBJ2-1; TRBD2 agrees at 12 bases. CDR3 size: 19 residues. Losses at the gene ends were 5 bases for V and 7 bases for J; bases not matched to a gene: 18. Germline loops: CDR1 SGHTA, CDR2 FQGNSA.

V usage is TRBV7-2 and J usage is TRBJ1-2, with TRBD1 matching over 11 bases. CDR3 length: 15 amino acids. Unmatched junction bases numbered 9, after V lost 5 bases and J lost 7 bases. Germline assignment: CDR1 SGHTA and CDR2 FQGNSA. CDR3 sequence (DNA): TGTGCCAGCAGCCCGAGGACAGGGGGCGCGTTTGGCTACACCTTC. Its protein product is CASSPRTGGAFGYTF.

The CDR3 loop reads CASSDREDTEAFF. The CDR3 DNA follows: TGTGCCAGCTCAGATCGAGAGGACACTGAAGCTTTCTTT. The chain carries TRBV18 and TRBJ1-1; no reliable D call. The germline V gene encodes CDR1 KGHSH and CDR2 LQKENI. Trimming removed 5 bases from V and 3 bases from J, with 10 bases in between. This CDR3 has 13 residues.

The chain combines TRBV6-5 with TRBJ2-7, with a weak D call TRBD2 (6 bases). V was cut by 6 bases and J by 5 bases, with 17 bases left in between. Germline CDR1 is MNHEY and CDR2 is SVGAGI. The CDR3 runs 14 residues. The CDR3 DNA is TGTGCCAGCAGACCAAGTGGGGCGGGAAACGAGCAGTACTTC. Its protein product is CASRPSGAGNEQYF.

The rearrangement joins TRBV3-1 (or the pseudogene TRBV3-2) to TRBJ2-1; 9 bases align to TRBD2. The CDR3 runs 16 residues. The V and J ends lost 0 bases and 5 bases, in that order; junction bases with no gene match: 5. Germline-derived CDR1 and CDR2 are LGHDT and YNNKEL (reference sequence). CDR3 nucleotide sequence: TGTGCCAGCAGCCAAGACGGGCTAGCGGGGCACAATGAGCAGTTCTTC. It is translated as CASSQDGLAGHNEQFF.